The clone carrying this TCR beta chain was picked up many times. Its antigen is as yet unknown. Exclusion of a patient resulted from uncontrolled infection, other autoimmune disease, pregnancy or lactation. Each diagnosis was grounded in clinical symptoms, serum thyroxine and TRAb, thyroid ultrasound, and orbital computed tomography. This sample was taken from a study of T cells in Graves' hyperthyroidism and ophthalmopathy. Using RNA transcripts as the source, TCR beta CDR3 regions were amplified. HTBI primers were used for first-round RT-PCR of the TCR CDR3. One entry per CDR3 protein, called by TCRdb with MiXCR from the multiplex PCR reads. Among 350,000 to 400,000 distinct CDR3 sequences listed, 15% were seen once. The study's findings and limits: Researchers found most expanded thyroid clonotypes above 0.001 in blood as well.

Sequencing was carried out using blood. This TCR was recovered from a woman aged 30 to 39 with Graves' hyperthyroidism.

CDR3 DNA sequence: TGCAGTGCTAGAAGGGGAGGAGCGGGAGGCCACAATGAGCAGTTCTTC. Amino acid sequence: CSARRGGAGGHNEQFF. V and J are TRBV20-1 and TRBJ2-1; TRBD2 matches at 9 bases. This CDR3 has 16 residues. The J segment lost 5 bases and the V segment lost 2 bases, leaving 10 bases of the junction unmatched. The germline V gene has CDR1 DFQATT and CDR2 SNEGSKA (reference sequence).